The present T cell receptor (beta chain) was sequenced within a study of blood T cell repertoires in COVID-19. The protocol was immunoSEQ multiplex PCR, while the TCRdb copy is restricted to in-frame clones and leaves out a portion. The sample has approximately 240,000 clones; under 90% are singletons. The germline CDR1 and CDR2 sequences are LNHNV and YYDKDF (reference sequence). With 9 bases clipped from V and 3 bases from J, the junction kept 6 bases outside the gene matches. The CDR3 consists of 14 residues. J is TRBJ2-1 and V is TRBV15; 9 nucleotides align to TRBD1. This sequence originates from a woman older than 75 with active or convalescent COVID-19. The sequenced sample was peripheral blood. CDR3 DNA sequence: TGTGCCACAAGGGACAGGGACAACTACAATGAGCAGTTCTTC. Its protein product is CATRDRDNYNEQFF.